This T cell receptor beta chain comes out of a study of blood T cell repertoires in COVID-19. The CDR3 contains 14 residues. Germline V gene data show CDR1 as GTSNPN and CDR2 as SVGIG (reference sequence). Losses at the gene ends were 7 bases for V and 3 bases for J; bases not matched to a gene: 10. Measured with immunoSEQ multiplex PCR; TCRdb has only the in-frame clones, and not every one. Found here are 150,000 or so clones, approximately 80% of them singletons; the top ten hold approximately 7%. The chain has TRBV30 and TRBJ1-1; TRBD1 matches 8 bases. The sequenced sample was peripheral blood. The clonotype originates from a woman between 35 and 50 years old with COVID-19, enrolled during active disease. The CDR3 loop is CAYTRRDRYTEAFF. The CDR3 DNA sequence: TGTGCCTACACCCGCCGGGACAGGTACACTGAAGCTTTCTTT.